Each of the 30 T cell receptor beta chains below was sequenced from the same sample in a study of human T cells and chemical hapten exposure. MiXCR was run by TCRdb on the RACE reads, yielding one entry per CDR3 protein. The sample holds a few hundred thousand distinct CDR3 sequences, around 5.5% seen once. Specified time point: pre-sensitization, week 0. Noted treatment: therapeutic diphenylcyclopropenone sensitization with weekly scalp DPC. This sample comprised whole blood, obtained in connection with sensitization to the hapten diphenylcyclopropenone (DPC). All receptors come from a young woman with alopecia areata. Some clones in this sample may be carry-over from other donors' samples.

The sample holds a few counts of this clonotype. The chain employs TRBV2 and TRBJ2-3; D is uncertain. V dropped 11 bases and J dropped 2 bases, with 11 bases sitting between them. The germline V gene encodes CDR1 SNHLY and CDR2 FYNNEI. CDR3 length equals 12 residues. The chain's CDR3 is CAGSPDTDTQYF. The CDR3 DNA follows: TGTGCCGGTTCACCGGACACAGATACGCAGTATTTT.

This clonotype was observed at least ten times. CDR3 coding DNA: TGTGCCAGCAGCCTGTTGCCCCCTTGGCTTGAGGAGACCCAGTACTTC. It is translated as CASSLLPPWLEETQYF. V gene TRBV14 combines with J gene TRBJ2-5; no reliable D call. The V and J ends lost 4 bases and 5 bases respectively, with 20 bases between them. CDR3 length: 16 amino acids. Germline V gene data show CDR1 as SGHDN and CDR2 as FVKESK.

V usage is TRBV7-9 and J usage is TRBJ2-5; 10 bases are a match to TRBD1. CDR1 SEHNR and CDR2 FQNEAQ come from the germline V gene (reference sequence). This CDR3 has 15 amino acids. The V segment lost 2 bases and the J segment 3 bases; nucleotides outside the gene matches: 3. CDR3 nucleotides: TGTGCCAGCAGCTTATTAGGGACAGGGGAAGAGACCCAGTACTTC. Its translation is CASSLLGTGEETQYF.

This chain uses TRBV5-1 with TRBJ1-4; perhaps TRBD1 as D (6 bases). Per germline, CDR1 SGHRS and CDR2 YFSETQ. CDR3 length: 15 amino acids. V gave up 1 base and J gave up 8 bases, with 15 bases separating them. The CDR3: CASSLIGQLGEKLFF. In DNA, the CDR3 is TGCGCCAGCAGCTTGATAGGACAGTTAGGGGAAAAACTGTTTTTT. Together with reference TRBV5-1 and TRBJ1-4, the CDR3 gives the full variable domain: KAGVTQTPRYLIKTRGQQVTLSCSPISGHRSVSWYQQTPGQGLQFLFEYFSETQRNKGNFPGRFSGRQFSNSRSEMNVSTLELGDSALYLCASSLIGQLGEKLFFGSGTQLSVL.

This clonotype was seen ten or more times. The chain combines TRBV10-2 with TRBJ2-2; 10 nucleotides match TRBD1. Per the germline V gene, CDR1 is WSHSY and CDR2 is SAAADI. The J segment lost 4 bases and the V segment lost 4 bases, leaving 0 bases of the junction unmatched. The CDR3 is 14 amino acids. The CDR3 here is CASSGTGGTGELFF. The CDR3 DNA reads as TGCGCCAGCAGTGGGACAGGGGGCACCGGGGAGCTGTTTTTT.

This clonotype was picked up many times. The chain carries TRBV7-9 and TRBJ1-6, with D unresolved. Germline V gene lookup returns CDR1 SEHNR and CDR2 FQNEAQ (reference sequence). This CDR3 has 17 residues. The germline V and J ends were trimmed by 3 bases and 7 bases, with 19 bases remaining between them. This CDR3 is CASSFSGRLNPNSPLHF. In DNA form, the CDR3 reads TGTGCCAGCAGCTTCTCGGGGAGACTGAATCCGAATTCACCCCTCCACTTT. Supplemented by reference TRBV7-9 and TRBJ1-6, the full variable domain reads DTGVSQNPRHKITKRGQNVTFRCDPISEHNRLYWYRQTLGQGPEFLTYFQNEAQLEKSRLLSDRFSAERPKGSFSTLEIQRTEQGDSAMYLCASSFSGRLNPNSPLHFGNGTRLTVT.

The chain employs TRBV5-1 and TRBJ1-1, with D perhaps TRBD1 (6 bases). Trimming left V 3 bases short and J 1 base short, with 22 bases between. The CDR3 length is 18 residues. CDR1 is SGHRS, CDR2 YFSETQ, per germline. CDR3 nucleotide sequence: TGCGCCAGCAGCTCCACCGGGCTCAGGGGCTCCCCGAACACTGAAGCTTTCTTT. It codes for CASSSTGLRGSPNTEAFF.

This clonotype was found a few times. This chain connects TRBV4-2 to TRBJ1-4; 7 nucleotides agree with TRBD1. Germline assignment: CDR1 LGHNA and CDR2 YNFKEQ. There are 16 residues in the CDR3. After removal of 0 bases from V and 7 bases from J, the junction contained 8 bases not matched to a gene. DNA for the CDR3: TGTGCCAGCAGCCAAGATACCGGCGACAGGGTTGAAAAACTGTTTTTT. Protein: CASSQDTGDRVEKLFF.

This clonotype showed up many times. The chain links TRBV5-6 to TRBJ2-4; D not certain. The CDR3 length is 13 residues. The V end lost 0 bases, the J end lost 7 bases, and 8 bases lay between the germline ends. The germline V gene encodes CDR1 SGHDT and CDR2 YYEEEE. The chain's CDR3 is CASSLGRSNIQYF. As DNA, the CDR3 is TGTGCCAGCAGCTTGGGTCGTTCGAACATTCAGTACTTC.

This clonotype was seen only a few times. The chain links TRBV10-3 to TRBJ2-3; D gene unclear. The V gene lost 3 bases and the J gene lost 2 bases, with 21 bases spanning the gap. This CDR3 spans 18 amino acids. Germline V gene lookup returns CDR1 ENHRY and CDR2 SYGVKD. Written as DNA, the CDR3 is TGTGCCATCAGTGATCCGGTGGCGAGACAAATATACACAGATACGCAGTATTTT. It codes for CAISDPVARQIYTDTQYF.

The rearrangement uses TRBV15 and TRBJ2-3; 12 nucleotides align to TRBD2. The germline gives CDR1 LNHNV, CDR2 YYDKDF (reference sequence). The V and J ends lost 5 bases and 2 bases, in that order; junction bases with no gene match: 2. The CDR3 contains 15 residues. CDR3 nucleotide sequence: TGTGCCACCAGCCGACTAGCGGGGGCCACAGATACGCAGTATTTT. It yields the protein CATSRLAGATDTQYF. Looking up the rest from reference TRBV15 and TRBJ2-3 gives the full variable domain: DAMVIQNPRYQVTQFGKPVTLSCSQTLNHNVMYWYQQKSSQAPKLLFHYYDKDFNNEADTPDNFQSRRPNTSFCFLDIRSPGLGDTAMYLCATSRLAGATDTQYFGPGTRLTVL.

This clonotype has only a few counts. The CDR3 bases are TGTGCCAGCAGCTTAACTAGCGGGCGCTTTAGCACAGATACGCAGTATTTT. Protein: CASSLTSGRFSTDTQYF. The chain combines TRBV7-2 with TRBJ2-3; TRBD2 matches 9 bases. Trimming cost V 2 bases and J 0 bases; bases outside gene matches: 6. The CDR3 is 17 amino acids. Germline V gives CDR1 SGHTA, CDR2 FQGNSA. The full variable domain, rest sourced from reference TRBV7-2 and TRBJ2-3, is GAGVSQSPSNKVTEKGKDVELRCDPISGHTALYWYRQSLGQGLEFLIYFQGNSAPDKSGLPSDRFSAERTGGSVSTLTIQRTQQEDSAVYLCASSLTSGRFSTDTQYFGPGTRLTVL.

This clonotype was seen more than once but under ten times. This chain joins TRBV29-1 and TRBJ1-1; tentative D call: TRBD1 (6 bases). The length of the CDR3 is 12 residues. Trimming took off 3 bases at V and 3 bases at J, with 8 bases between the two ends. From germline, CDR1 is SQVTM and CDR2 ANQGSEA. CDR3 residues: CSVDNRDTEAFF. The CDR3 nucleotides are TGCAGCGTTGACAACAGGGACACTGAAGCTTTCTTT.

This clonotype was observed a few times. The chain employs TRBV12-3 or TRBV12-4 and TRBJ1-2; D is ambiguous. The CDR3 length is 13 residues. V shed 3 bases and J shed 2 bases, with 7 bases lying between them. The CDR3 is CASSFLQNYGYTF. CDR3 nucleotides: TGTGCCAGCAGTTTTCTACAGAACTATGGCTACACCTTC.

This rearrangement joins TRBV2 to TRBJ2-3; D call uncertain. Trimming stripped 7 bases from V and 0 bases from J, with 11 bases between. The germline V gene has CDR1 SNHLY and CDR2 FYNNEI. The CDR3 extends over 14 amino acids. In DNA, the CDR3 is TGTGCCAGCAAAGGAATTTCTAGCACAGATACGCAGTATTTT. Its protein is CASKGISSTDTQYF.

This clonotype was seen many times. The chain recombines TRBV3-1 with TRBJ2-3; D unresolved. Looked up from germline, CDR1 is LGHDT and CDR2 is YNNKEL (reference sequence). V gave up 0 bases and J gave up 4 bases, with 8 bases separating them. The CDR3 is 14 amino acids. CDR3 region: CASSQDLASDTQYF. In DNA, the CDR3 is TGTGCCAGCAGCCAAGATCTGGCGTCAGATACGCAGTATTTT.

This clonotype was observed many times. The chain is built from TRBV7-9 and TRBJ2-5, with D perhaps TRBD2 (6 bases). Looked up from germline, CDR1 is SEHNR and CDR2 is FQNEAQ (reference sequence). The CDR3 length is 14 residues. The ends were cut back, 4 bases at V and 6 bases at J, with 15 bases in the middle. The CDR3 is CASSSDEEGKTQYF. DNA for the CDR3: TGTGCCAGCAGCTCCGACGAGGAGGGGAAGACCCAGTACTTC.

This clonotype was found many times. This rearrangement joins TRBV11-2 to TRBJ2-6, with D possibly TRBD1 on 6 matching bases. Trimming removed 8 bases at V and 5 bases at J, with 13 bases between. The germline gives CDR1 SGHAT, CDR2 FQNNGV. This CDR3 region has 14 residues. DNA for the CDR3: TGTGCCAGCTACGAGGGGGATTGGGCCAACGTCCTGACTTTC. Translating gives CASYEGDWANVLTF.

This clonotype was recorded at least ten times. The chain uses TRBV20-1 and TRBJ2-1; 11 bases map to TRBD2. Per the germline V gene, CDR1 is DFQATT and CDR2 is SNEGSKA (reference sequence). V lost 6 bases and J lost 6; bases outside the gene matches: 16. CDR3 length equals 17 residues. The DNA of the CDR3 is TGCAGTGCCCTACTAGCGGGGGTCGGTTTTTTAAGCAATGAGCAGTTCTTC. It translates to CSALLAGVGFLSNEQFF.

This clonotype has more than one count but fewer than ten. The genes are TRBV6-1 and TRBJ2-3, with a weak D call TRBD2 (5 bases). Germline V gene sequence: CDR1 MNHNS, CDR2 SASEGT. The CDR3 totals 15 residues. Between the trimmed V and J ends, which lost 6 bases and 3 bases, there was a span of 16 bases. The CDR3 DNA sequence: TGTGCCAGCAGCCGGCCGGTAGGAGGTACAGATACGCAGTATTTT. Translating it yields CASSRPVGGTDTQYF.

This clonotype has a handful of counts. The chain uses TRBV12-3 or TRBV12-4 and TRBJ1-6; D ambiguous. The CDR3 spans 14 residues. V dropped 1 base and J dropped 9 bases, with 10 bases sitting between them. The CDR3 DNA sequence: TGTGCCAGCAGTTTAGTAGGAGGGAGTTCACCCCTCCACTTT. Translation gives CASSLVGGSSPLHF.

This clonotype was seen more than once but under ten times. This chain joins TRBV20-1 and TRBJ2-5, with 7 bases matching TRBD1. Germline CDR1 reads DFQATT; CDR2 reads SNEGSKA (reference sequence). V lost 3 bases and J lost 4; bases outside the gene matches: 11. CDR3 length: 15 residues. The CDR3 loop is CSASISDRVSETQYF. In DNA, the CDR3 is TGCAGTGCTAGTATAAGTGACAGGGTCTCAGAGACCCAGTACTTC.

This clonotype was recorded at least ten times. The chain uses TRBV12-3 or TRBV12-4 and TRBJ2-6; D remains unclear. This CDR3 contains 13 residues. The germline V and J ends were trimmed by 3 bases and 8 bases, with 8 bases remaining between them. The CDR3 DNA follows: TGTGCCAGCAGTTTGGTTTGGTCCAACGTCCTGACTTTC. Translating gives CASSLVWSNVLTF.

This clonotype was detected a few times. The rearrangement uses TRBV20-1 and TRBJ2-1, with TRBD1 matching 7 bases. Germline assignment: CDR1 DFQATT and CDR2 SNEGSKA (reference sequence). The ends lost 2 bases at V and 15 bases at J; junction bases unmatched: 10. The CDR3 runs 12 residues. This CDR3 reads CSARRGLPLPFF. CDR3 bases: TGCAGTGCTAGAAGGGGGCTACCCCTACCGTTCTTC.

This clonotype showed up just a few times. The chain is built from TRBV27 and TRBJ2-1; D possibly uses TRBD1 or TRBD2 (5 bases each). Germline V gives CDR1 MNHEY, CDR2 SMNVEV (reference sequence). CDR3 length: 11 residues. Trimming cost V 7 bases and J 9 bases, with 10 bases left between them. CDR3 DNA sequence: TGTGCCAGCACCTGGGGGAGTGAGCAGTTCTTC. Translating gives CASTWGSEQFF.

This clonotype occurred a few times. This chain links TRBV3-1 with TRBJ1-3, with TRBD1 matching over 7 bases. This CDR3 is 16 amino acids long. V gave up 3 bases and J gave up 2 bases; unmatched junction bases: 7. Germline CDR1 reads LGHDT; CDR2 reads YNNKEL (reference sequence). The CDR3 spells CASSHYTGVTGNTIYF. The CDR3 region has the DNA TGTGCCAGCAGCCACTATACAGGGGTTACTGGAAACACCATATATTTT. The variable domain in full, with the rest retrieved from reference TRBV3-1 and TRBJ1-3, is DTAVSQTPKYLVTQMGNDKSIKCEQNLGHDTMYWYKQDSKKFLKIMFSYNNKELIINETVPNRFSPKSPDKAHLNLHINSLELGDSAVYFCASSHYTGVTGNTIYFGEGSWLTVV.

This clonotype was recorded at least ten times. This rearrangement joins TRBV9 to TRBJ2-1; D is unclear. Germline CDR1 is SGDLS and CDR2 is YYNGEE. The CDR3 contains 13 residues. V dropped 3 bases and J dropped 3 bases, with 7 bases sitting between them. The DNA of the CDR3 is TGTGCCAGCAGCGGGCCCCTCTACAATGAGCAGTTCTTC. Translating it yields CASSGPLYNEQFF.

The chain links TRBV6-5 to TRBJ1-5; tentative D call: TRBD1 (6 bases). This CDR3 is built from 14 residues. In germline, CDR1 is MNHEY, CDR2 SVGAGI. Trimming left V 6 bases short and J 3 bases short, with 12 bases between. The CDR3 DNA reads TGTGCCAGCAGGGAGACAGGCTACAATCAGCCCCAGCATTTT. Translating it yields CASRETGYNQPQHF.

This clonotype was recorded a few times. The CDR3 DNA reads as TGTGCCAGCAGCTTAACCCCCGACAGGGTCGCGGATGAGCAGTTCTTC. Its translation is CASSLTPDRVADEQFF. The genes are TRBV7-3 and TRBJ2-1; 7 nucleotides line up with TRBD1. Germline CDR1 and CDR2: SGHTA and FQGTGA. CDR3 length: 16 residues. After removal of 0 bases from V and 8 bases from J, the junction contained 10 bases not matched to a gene.

The J gene is TRBJ2-2, the V gene TRBV5-1, with D perhaps TRBD1 (6 bases). Germline assignment: CDR1 SGHRS and CDR2 YFSETQ. V was trimmed by 7 bases and J by 4 bases, leaving 14 bases between them. CDR3 length: 14 amino acids. In DNA form, the CDR3 reads TGCGCCAGCGTGGGGACATACGGCACCGGGGAGCTGTTTTTT. The encoded protein is CASVGTYGTGELFF. Full variable domain (outside the CDR3, taken from reference TRBV5-1 and TRBJ2-2): KAGVTQTPRYLIKTRGQQVTLSCSPISGHRSVSWYQQTPGQGLQFLFEYFSETQRNKGNFPGRFSGRQFSNSRSEMNVSTLELGDSALYLCASVGTYGTGELFFGEGSRLTVL.